This T cell receptor beta chain emerged from a study of CXCR3-negative and CXCR3-positive naive CD8 T cells. Study-wide points: Hydrophobicity was higher for TRB CDR3s found in CXCR3-positive naive cells than in CXCR3-negative naive cells. TRBV-TRBJ usage was alike in naive CXCR3-negative and CXCR3-positive cells but differed in memory cells. With CXCR3 expression partially decreased after cryopreservation, most assays relied on fresh PBMCs. Diversity ran similarly high across both naive subsets but far lower in memory CD8+ cells.

Germline V gene lookup returns CDR1 MNHEY and CDR2 SMNVEV (reference sequence). The CDR3 has 15 residues. As for this clonotype: Antigen: not known.

UMI labels and 5' RACE were used to prepare the TRB cDNA libraries. From its re-call of the 5' RACE reads, TCRdb lists each CDR3 protein once, without DNA. Its table lists 90,000 to 100,000 distinct CDR3 sequences. Sorts that each held 250,000 to 300,000 cells were run in triplicate for every CD8+ T cell subset. The sequence was obtained from a human donor in good health. Some clones in this sample may be carry-over from other donors' samples. Sequencing was carried out using naive CXCR3+ CD8+ T cells from blood. Noted subset: CD45RO-CCR7+CD27+CD95- naive CD8+ T cells expressing CXCR3 (TNR3+). The V call is TRBV27, the J call TRBJ2-3; TCRdb designates TRBD2, a call that cannot be tested without DNA. CDR3: CASRPAAGLTDTQYF.